This T cell receptor beta chain was profiled in a study of identical twins. The study, taken as a whole, reports: Invariant MAIT and iNKT cells are populations that could partly confound zero-insertion analyses.

TCRdb re-analysed the 5' RACE reads in MiXCR, keeping a single row per CDR3 protein. The sample lists under 1 million distinct CDR3 sequences, over 9% occurring once. Note on this clonotype: Its antigen remains unknown.

Losses at the gene ends were 6 bases for V and 4 bases for J; bases not matched to a gene: 10. This CDR3 contains 15 residues. Per germline, CDR1 MDHEN and CDR2 SYDVKM. The data were also submitted as part of a second study, on yellow fever vaccine responses in identical twins. That study adds: Twins showed a vaccine T cell response that reportedly seemed partly convergent, partly personalized.

V and J are TRBV28 and TRBJ2-3, with TRBD1 identical over 7 bases. Material: PBMCs. The TCR comes from a woman aged 18-30 years in good health. CDR3 coding DNA: TGTGCCAGCAGCACTGGGGGCACAGGGGCAGATACGCAGTATTTT. Translated, it gives CASSTGGTGADTQYF.